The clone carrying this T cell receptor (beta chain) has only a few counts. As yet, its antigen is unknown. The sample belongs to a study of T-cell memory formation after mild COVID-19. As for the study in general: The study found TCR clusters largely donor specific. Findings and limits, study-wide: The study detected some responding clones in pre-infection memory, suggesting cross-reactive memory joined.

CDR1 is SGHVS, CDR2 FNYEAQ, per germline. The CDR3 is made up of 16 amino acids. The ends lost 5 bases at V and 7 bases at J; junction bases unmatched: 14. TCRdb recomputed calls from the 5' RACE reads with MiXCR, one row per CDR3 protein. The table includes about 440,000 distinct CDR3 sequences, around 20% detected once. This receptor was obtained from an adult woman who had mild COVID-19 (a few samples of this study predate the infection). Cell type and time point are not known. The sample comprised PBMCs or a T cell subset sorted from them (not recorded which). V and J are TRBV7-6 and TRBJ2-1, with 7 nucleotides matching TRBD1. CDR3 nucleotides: TGTGCCAGCAGCCCCCCGGGACAGCCACTTATGAATGAGCAGTTCTTC. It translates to CASSPPGQPLMNEQFF.